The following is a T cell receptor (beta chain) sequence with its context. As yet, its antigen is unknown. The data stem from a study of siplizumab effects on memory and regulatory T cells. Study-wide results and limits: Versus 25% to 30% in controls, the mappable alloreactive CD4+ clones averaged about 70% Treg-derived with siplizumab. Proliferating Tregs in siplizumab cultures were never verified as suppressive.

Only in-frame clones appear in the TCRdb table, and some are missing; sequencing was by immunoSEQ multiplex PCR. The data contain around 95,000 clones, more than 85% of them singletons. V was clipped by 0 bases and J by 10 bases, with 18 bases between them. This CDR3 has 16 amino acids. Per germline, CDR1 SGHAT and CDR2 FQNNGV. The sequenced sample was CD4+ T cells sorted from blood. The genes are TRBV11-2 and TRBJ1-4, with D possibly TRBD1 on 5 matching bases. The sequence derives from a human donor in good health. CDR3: CASSLESRAIGGKLFF. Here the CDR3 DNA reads TGTGCCAGCAGCTTAGAGTCCAGGGCTATAGGAGGAAAACTGTTTTTT.